This T cell receptor (beta chain) was sequenced for a study of identical twins. Whole-study findings and limits: For cord blood, abundant beta clonotypes had fewer insertions, unlike memory repertoires, which showed none.

There are 16 residues in the CDR3. After removal of 2 bases from V and 7 bases from J, the junction contained 11 bases not matched to a gene. Template switching supplied a universal primer site; unique molecular identifiers were carried on the cDNA. One entry per CDR3 protein results from TCRdb running MiXCR on the 5' RACE reads. The sample shows hundreds of thousands of distinct CDR3 sequences, roughly 8.6% of them seen only once. This clonotype appeared many times. Its cognate antigen is unknown. The sample also formed part of further work on yellow fever vaccine responses in identical twins.

The genes are TRBV12-3 or TRBV12-4 and TRBJ2-1; 7 bases are shared with TRBD2. This TCR derives from a woman aged 18-30 years in good health. The sequencing input was memory (CD45RO+) T cells sorted from blood. CDR3 sequence: CASSLWDGRAHNEQFF. The CDR3 nucleotides are TGTGCCAGCAGTTTATGGGATGGGAGGGCCCATAATGAGCAGTTCTTC.